The 23 T cell receptor beta chains given below trace back to one sample, sequenced in a study of cytomegalovirus exposure and HLA in healthy donors. The PCR contained 60 Vbeta and 13 Jbeta primers. Sequenced by immunoSEQ multiplex PCR; TCRdb stores in-frame clones only, minus some. Of about 180,000 clones listed, around 80% are singletons. The sequencing input was PBMCs. The receptors were gathered from a man in his forties in good health and CMV-seronegative.

The CDR3 protein is CASSPRQDPGFF. The CDR3 DNA reads TGTGCCAGCTCGCCTCGACAGGATCCAGGATTCTTC. This rearrangement joins TRBV18 to TRBJ2-1; D possibly corresponds to TRBD1 (6 bases). The CDR3 is 12 amino acids. Germline V gene data show CDR1 as KGHSH and CDR2 as LQKENI. With 6 bases removed from V and 16 bases from J, the gap between germline ends came to 19 bases.

As for this clone: Other DNA sequences within the sample encode an identical CDR3. J is TRBJ1-2 and V is TRBV7-9; D not certain. Germline CDR1 and CDR2: SEHNR and FQNEAQ (reference sequence). This CDR3 comprises 15 residues. V lost 2 bases to trimming and J lost 0 bases, with 10 bases between them. The CDR3 here is CASSLRTGPNYGYTF. The CDR3 DNA reads as TGTGCCAGCAGCTTAAGGACTGGGCCTAACTATGGCTACACCTTC.

The chain combines TRBV2 with TRBJ2-7; 7 bases match TRBD2. V lost 8 bases to trimming and J lost 3 bases; unmatched junction nucleotides: 4. The CDR3 sequence is 12 residues long. Germline CDR1 is SNHLY and CDR2 is FYNNEI. The CDR3 region is CASGRGNYEQYF. The CDR3 nucleotides read TGTGCCAGCGGGAGGGGAAACTACGAGCAGTACTTC.

This chain links TRBV7-2 with TRBJ2-7, with TRBD2 matching over 8 bases. After removal of 5 bases from V and 7 bases from J, the junction contained 10 bases not matched to a gene. This CDR3 comprises 14 residues. Germline V gene data show CDR1 as SGHTA and CDR2 as FQGNSA. The CDR3 DNA is TGTGCCAGCAGCCGTGGAGCGGGAGCAAGGGAGCAGTACTTC. It specifies CASSRGAGAREQYF. Full variable domain (outside the CDR3, taken from reference TRBV7-2 and TRBJ2-7): GAGVSQSPSNKVTEKGKDVELRCDPISGHTALYWYRQSLGQGLEFLIYFQGNSAPDKSGLPSDRFSAERTGGSVSTLTIQRTQQEDSAVYLCASSRGAGAREQYFGPGTRLTVT.

V usage is TRBV7-9 and J usage is TRBJ2-1; D is possibly TRBD1 (5 bases). This CDR3 region has 16 residues. Between the trimmed V and J ends, which lost 5 bases and 1 base, there was a span of 15 bases. Germline CDR1 is SEHNR and CDR2 is FQNEAQ (reference sequence). Here the CDR3 reads CASSKGLEWSYNEQFF. The CDR3, as DNA: TGTGCCAGCAGCAAGGGGCTAGAATGGTCCTACAATGAGCAGTTCTTC.

The chain combines TRBV4-3 with TRBJ2-5; 8 bases match TRBD1. The V segment lost 5 bases and the J segment 4 bases; nucleotides outside the gene matches: 3. Germline CDR1 is LGHNA and CDR2 is YSLEER. The CDR3 has 13 residues. CDR3 coding DNA: TGCGCCAGCAGCGTCGGGACAGGAGAGACCCAGTACTTC. Translating gives CASSVGTGETQYF.

This clone was observed a handful of times. The chain combines TRBV11-3 with TRBJ2-7; TRBD1 might be the D (5 bases). Germline lookup yields CDR1 SGHNT and CDR2 YENEEA. This CDR3 contains 14 residues. Trimming took off 5 bases at V and 3 bases at J, with 14 bases between the two ends. This CDR3 is CASSPGLQDYEQYF. CDR3 coding DNA: TGTGCCAGCAGCCCTGGATTACAGGACTACGAGCAGTACTTC.

This clone has a handful of counts. The chain joins TRBV11-1 to TRBJ2-3; 7 bases match TRBD1. The CDR3 is 16 amino acids. Germline CDR1 SGHAT, CDR2 FQDESV (reference sequence). Losses at the gene ends were 1 base for V and 0 bases for J; bases not matched to a gene: 4. This CDR3 reads CASSLEATGSTDTQYF. The CDR3 DNA follows: TGTGCCAGCAGCTTAGAGGCGACAGGGAGCACAGATACGCAGTATTTT.

The V gene is TRBV5-8, the J gene TRBJ1-1; TRBD1 aligns across 7 bases. Losses at the gene ends were 1 base for V and 3 bases for J; bases not matched to a gene: 3. This CDR3 has 14 residues. Germline values: CDR1 SGHTS, CDR2 YDEGEE. The CDR3 DNA is TGTGCCAGCAGCTTGAAAGGGGGCTACACTGAAGCTTTCTTT. Translation gives CASSLKGGYTEAFF.

The chain recombines TRBV29-1 with TRBJ1-5; tentatively, D is TRBD1 (5 bases). The CDR3 is 13 residues long. Germline V gives CDR1 SQVTM, CDR2 ANQGSEA. The V and J ends lost 3 bases and 1 base respectively, with 7 bases between them. The CDR3 reads CSVDGGSNQPQHF. For the CDR3, the DNA is TGCAGCGTTGATGGGGGGAGCAATCAGCCCCAGCATTTT.

This rearrangement joins TRBV9 to TRBJ1-6; 8 nucleotides line up with TRBD1. V lost 1 base to trimming and J lost 6 bases; unmatched junction nucleotides: 3. Germline assignment: CDR1 SGDLS and CDR2 YYNGEE. CDR3 length equals 15 residues. CDR3 sequence (DNA): TGTGCCAGCAGCGTAAGTGACAGGGGTAATTCACCCCTCCACTTT. It codes for CASSVSDRGNSPLHF.

CDR3 DNA sequence: TGTGCCAGCAGCTTAGTGGTCGCGGGGGTGCAAGAGACCCAGTACTTC. Translated, it gives CASSLVVAGVQETQYF. The chain has TRBV7-6 and TRBJ2-5, with TRBD2 matching 7 bases. The length of the CDR3 is 16 residues. In germline, CDR1 is SGHVS, CDR2 FNYEAQ. V shed 1 base and J 2 bases; nucleotides not matched to a gene: 7.

Only a few counts were recorded for this clone. The chain is built from TRBV7-9 and TRBJ1-1; D possibly corresponds to TRBD1 (5 bases). Trimming pared 7 bases from V and 0 bases from J, leaving 12 bases between. The germline V gene encodes CDR1 SEHNR and CDR2 FQNEAQ (reference sequence). The CDR3 spans 14 residues. The CDR3 bases are TGTGCCAGCAACGAACAGGCGATGAACACTGAAGCTTTCTTT. It translates to CASNEQAMNTEAFF.

This clone was recorded a few times. The V call is TRBV7-2, the J call TRBJ1-6; D ambiguous. CDR3 length: 12 amino acids. V lost 4 bases and J 13 bases, leaving 11 bases between the germline ends. Looked up from germline, CDR1 is SGHTA and CDR2 is FQGNSA. This CDR3 reads CASSSQIPPLHF. The CDR3 region has the DNA TGTGCCAGCAGCTCGCAGATCCCGCCCCTCCACTTT. The complete variable domain, with remaining parts taken from reference TRBV7-2 and TRBJ1-6, reads GAGVSQSPSNKVTEKGKDVELRCDPISGHTALYWYRQSLGQGLEFLIYFQGNSAPDKSGLPSDRFSAERTGGSVSTLTIQRTQQEDSAVYLCASSSQIPPLHFGNGTRLTVT.

This rearrangement joins TRBV5-1 to TRBJ2-7, with D unresolved. Germline V gives CDR1 SGHRS, CDR2 YFSETQ. Between the trimmed V and J ends, which lost 4 bases and 5 bases, there was a span of 10 bases. The CDR3 contains 12 residues. The DNA for the CDR3 is TGCGCCAGCAGCCTTCCCTCTGACGAGCAGTACTTC. Its protein product is CASSLPSDEQYF.

CDR3 DNA sequence: TGTGCCTGGACCGGCGGGCAGGAAGATGAAAAACTGTTTTTT. Its translation is CAWTGGQEDEKLFF. The V call is TRBV30, the J call TRBJ1-4; D uncertain. V was shortened by 4 bases and J by 6 bases, with 15 bases between the two germline ends. Looked up from germline, CDR1 is GTSNPN and CDR2 is SVGIG (reference sequence). This CDR3 is 14 amino acids long.

The chain employs TRBV28 and TRBJ2-5, with D tentatively TRBD2 (6 bases). This CDR3 has 12 residues. CDR1 MDHEN and CDR2 SYDVKM come from the germline V gene. The V and J ends lost 10 bases and 6 bases respectively, with 15 bases between them. The CDR3 loop reads CATGGGVKTQYF. The CDR3 bases are TGTGCCACCGGCGGAGGGGTTAAGACCCAGTACTTC.

The chain links TRBV19 to TRBJ2-5, with D possibly matching TRBD1 (5 bases). This CDR3 region has 15 residues. V was pared by 6 bases and J by 5 bases, with 19 bases between. Germline V gives CDR1 LNHDA, CDR2 SQIVND (reference sequence). The CDR3 DNA reads TGTGCCAGTAGCCCAATCGACAGCTCCAGGGAGACCCAGTACTTC. This encodes CASSPIDSSRETQYF.

The V gene is TRBV27, the J gene TRBJ2-7, with 8 bases aligning to TRBD2. This CDR3 contains 16 residues. V dropped 0 bases and J dropped 1; count of bases not matched to a gene: 5. From germline, CDR1 is MNHEY and CDR2 SMNVEV (reference sequence). The CDR3 region has the DNA TGTGCCAGCAGTTTATCCCCACTAGCGGCTTCCTACGAGCAGTACTTC. Translation gives CASSLSPLAASYEQYF.

J is TRBJ1-6 and V is TRBV28; 8 nucleotides line up with TRBD1. V was pared by 8 bases and J by 7 bases, with 7 bases of the junction left unmatched. There are 14 residues in the CDR3. CDR1 and CDR2 from the germline V gene are MDHEN and SYDVKM. The CDR3 region is CASGGQGGNSPLHF. In DNA form, the CDR3 reads TGTGCCAGCGGCGGACAGGGTGGCAATTCACCCCTCCACTTT.

The chain joins TRBV28 to TRBJ1-5; 7 bases are a match to TRBD1. V was clipped by 6 bases and J by 3 bases; unmatched bases: 8. Per germline, CDR1 MDHEN and CDR2 SYDVKM. The CDR3 consists of 15 residues. CDR3 in DNA: TGTGCCAGCAGGGCCCCAGGGGGATCCAATCAGCCCCAGCATTTT. This codes for CASRAPGGSNQPQHF.

The chain has TRBV5-4 and TRBJ2-3; 10 bases align to TRBD2. The CDR3 covers 16 residues. In germline, CDR1 is SGHNT, CDR2 YYREEE (reference sequence). V lost 0 bases, J lost 2 bases, and 3 bases stayed unmatched. The CDR3, as DNA: TGTGCCAGCAGCTTGGCTAGCGGGGGATACACAGATACGCAGTATTTT. Its translation is CASSLASGGYTDTQYF.

The chain recombines TRBV29-1 with TRBJ2-4; 12 bases fit TRBD1. The CDR3 extends over 17 amino acids. Germline V CDR1 and CDR2: SQVTM, ANQGSEA. V shed 4 bases and J 1 base; nucleotides not matched to a gene: 8. CDR3 loop: CSVAGTGGAPAKNIQYF. CDR3 nucleotide sequence: TGCAGCGTTGCCGGGACAGGGGGCGCCCCGGCCAAAAACATTCAGTACTTC. The full variable domain, in which reference TRBV29-1 and TRBJ2-4 provide the parts outside the CDR3, is SAVISQKPSRDICQRGTSLTIQCQVDSQVTMMFWYRQQPGQSLTLIATANQGSEATYESGFVIDKFPISRPNLTFSTLTVSNMSPEDSSIYLCSVAGTGGAPAKNIQYFGAGTRLSVL.